This TCR beta chain originates from a study of blood T cell repertoires in COVID-19. As for the study in general: Material from acute and convalescent COVID-19 was sourced from the United States, Italy and Spain.

This clone has only a few counts. Authors' methods: The assay estimated nucleated cells by amplifying reference gene primers. Assay used: immunoSEQ multiplex PCR; TCRdb lists only in-frame clones, some missing. The V and J calls and clone size come from that table; D and trimming were worked out from the DNA. The sample holds under 300,000 clones, 75% to 90% seen once. The CDR3 is 13 residues long. The ends were cut back, 7 bases at V and 1 base at J, with 10 bases in the middle. The V gene's germline CDR1 is LNHDA and CDR2 SQIVND (reference sequence). The origin of this receptor is a woman aged 30 to 39 with acute COVID-19. This rearrangement joins TRBV19 to TRBJ1-1; D is undetermined. Material for sequencing was PBMCs or T cells enriched from blood (not recorded which). The CDR3 region is CASTLRENTEAFF. The CDR3 DNA is TGTGCCAGTACCCTGAGAGAGAACACTGAAGCTTTCTTT.